This T cell receptor (beta chain) stems from a study of blood T cell repertoires in COVID-19. This CDR3 is built from 13 residues. Germline trimming cut 1 base from V and 8 bases from J; bases unmatched to any gene: 4. Germline CDR1 SQVTM, CDR2 ANQGSEA. The protocol was immunoSEQ multiplex PCR, while the TCRdb copy is restricted to in-frame clones and leaves out a portion. There are around 480,000 clones in the sample; around 87% occur only once, and about 0.7% lies in the top ten. Sequenced sample: PBMCs or T cells enriched from blood (not recorded which). The chain has TRBV29-1 and TRBJ2-3; 9 bases map to TRBD2. This TCR was sampled from a woman aged 18-29 years who had recovered from COVID-19. CDR3 region: CSVEVSGGGTQYF. The CDR3, as DNA: TGCAGCGTTGAAGTTAGCGGGGGTGGTACGCAGTATTTT.